Listed below are T cell receptor beta chains from one sample, sequenced in a study of HIV-infected patients and healthy controls. TCRdb used MiXCR to reprocess the 5' RACE reads, holding one entry per CDR3 protein. In the table there are tens of thousands of distinct CDR3 sequences, roughly 21% of which are singletons. Material for sequencing was CD4+ T cells from blood. The receptor source for this set is a human donor in good health. Both conserved end residues are part of each CDR3. Each record gives: V gene, J gene, clone size, CDR3 length, D gene, CDR3 protein, CDR3 DNA. D genes are given only for firm matches. Only some rows state a clone size, as once, few, many or a class for expanded clones.

TRBV20-1	TRBJ2-5	few	14	TRBD2	CSADSGRATETQYF	TGCAGTGCTGATAGCGGGAGGGCGACAGAGACCCAGTACTTC
TRBV30	TRBJ2-7	-	14	-	CAWSRTHGTFEQYF	TGTGCCTGGAGCAGGACTCACGGGACTTTTGAGCAGTACTTC
TRBV20-1	TRBJ2-5	-	16	TRBD2	CSARDILAAQAGTQYF	TGCAGTGCTAGAGATATCCTAGCGGCTCAGGCGGGGACCCAGTACTTC
TRBV19	TRBJ1-2	-	15	-	CASSKTPQGGYGYTF	TGTGCCAGTAGTAAAACCCCACAGGGCGGCTATGGCTACACCTTC
TRBV6-6	TRBJ1-4	few	15	TRBD1	CASSTHAGGHEKLFF	TGTGCCAGCAGTACCCACGCAGGGGGACACGAAAAACTGTTTTTT
TRBV20-1	TRBJ2-1	-	13	-	CSARTQNHNEQFF	TGCAGTGCTCGTACCCAGAACCACAATGAGCAGTTCTTC
TRBV7-8	TRBJ1-1	-	15	-	CASSLGGGWNTEAFF	TGTGCCAGCAGCTTAGGGGGGGGGTGGAACACTGAAGCTTTCTTT
TRBV3-1	TRBJ1-1	many	11	-	CASSQVGEAFF	TGTGCCAGCAGCCAAGTCGGTGAAGCTTTCTTT
TRBV15	TRBJ2-3	-	15	-	CATSRDRWSEDTQYF	TGTGCCACCAGCAGAGACCGTTGGTCAGAAGATACGCAGTATTTT
TRBV9	TRBJ1-5	-	17	-	CASSVKIWERNYQPQHF	TGTGCCAGCAGCGTTAAGATTTGGGAGAGGAACTATCAGCCCCAGCATTTT
TRBV27	TRBJ1-5	few	16	TRBD1	CASSLSGQGRNQPQHF	TGTGCCAGCAGTTTGTCTGGACAGGGAAGAAATCAGCCCCAGCATTTT
TRBV5-1	TRBJ2-1	-	13	-	CASSNPTSNEQFF	TGCGCCAGCAGCAACCCCACTAGCAATGAGCAGTTCTTC
TRBV11-2	TRBJ1-5	many	15	-	CASSFGSGGGQPQHF	TGTGCCAGCAGCTTCGGGTCGGGGGGCGGTCAGCCCCAGCATTTT
TRBV6-2/TRBV6-3	TRBJ1-5	many	14	-	CASSPHYSNQPQHF	TGTGCCAGCAGTCCCCACTATAGCAATCAGCCCCAGCATTTT
TRBV5-1	TRBJ1-5	-	13	-	CASSFAGDQPQHF	TGCGCCAGCAGCTTTGCAGGAGATCAGCCCCAGCATTTT
TRBV6-2/TRBV6-3	TRBJ1-2	-	17	TRBD1	CASSYDRTGGPNYGYTF	TGTGCCAGCAGTTACGATCGGACAGGTGGCCCTAACTATGGCTACACCTTC
TRBV6-5	TRBJ1-4	-	14	-	CASSSGGSNEKLFF	TGTGCCAGCAGTTCGGGGGGTAGTAATGAAAAACTGTTTTTT
TRBV6-6	TRBJ1-4	-	15	-	CASSSGGSHTEKLFF	TGTGCCAGCAGTTCTGGTGGTTCCCATACTGAAAAACTGTTTTTT
TRBV28	TRBJ2-7	many	10	-	CATGSDEQYF	TGTGCCACGGGGTCTGACGAGCAGTACTTC
TRBV10-3	TRBJ1-6	many	15	TRBD1	CAISETGQGNSPLHF	TGTGCCATCAGTGAGACCGGACAGGGGAATTCACCCCTCCACTTT
TRBV15	TRBJ1-5	-	20	TRBD1	CATSRVDRGRERWYNQPQHF	TGTGCCACCAGCAGAGTGGACAGGGGGCGTGAACGGTGGTATAATCAGCCCCAGCATTTT
TRBV5-1	TRBJ2-2	-	18	TRBD2	CASSLALLAGGNTGELFF	TGCGCCAGCAGCTTGGCCCTGCTAGCGGGGGGAAACACCGGGGAGCTGTTTTTT
TRBV2	TRBJ2-3	many	13	-	CASSKGYGDTQYF	TGTGCCAGCAGTAAGGGGTATGGAGATACGCAGTATTTT
TRBV30	TRBJ1-1	many	18	TRBD1	CAWSPSYGTGKMNTEAFF	TGTGCCTGGAGTCCCTCCTACGGGACAGGGAAGATGAACACTGAAGCTTTCTTT